This entry lists 13 T cell receptor beta chains sequenced from one sample in a study of T cells expressing NK-cell markers. With the 5' RACE reads reprocessed, TCRdb shows one record per CDR3 protein and no DNA. The table gives 200,000 to 300,000 distinct CDR3 sequences; the top ten clones make up around 0.42% of it. The sequencing input was blood T cells: a sorted CD56 or NKG2C T cell subset, CD4+ or CD8+ T cells, or bulk PBMC T cells (not recorded which). These receptor sequences come from a man aged 18 to 30 in good health.

The chain employs TRBV24-1 and TRBJ2-2; TCRdb reports TRBD1, a call that lacks DNA to check it against. This CDR3 is built from 15 residues. Looked up from germline, CDR1 is KGHDR and CDR2 is SFDVKD. This CDR3 reads CATSDAGTVAGELFF.

The rearrangement links TRBV27 to TRBJ1-5. The CDR3 has 17 residues. Germline lookup yields CDR1 MNHEY and CDR2 SMNVEV (reference sequence). The chain's CDR3 is CASSPLAGWQSNQPQHF.

The chain uses TRBV4-1 and TRBJ1-1. The CDR3 length is 14 residues. CDR1 MGHRA and CDR2 YSYEKL come from the germline V gene. The CDR3: CASSQELGNTEAFF.

The rearrangement joins TRBV29-1 to TRBJ1-1; lacking DNA, the TRBD1 call made by TCRdb goes unchecked. This CDR3 is built from 11 residues. Germline V gene sequence: CDR1 SQVTM, CDR2 ANQGSEA. The CDR3 protein is CSAGVNTEAFF.

V and J are TRBV12-3 or TRBV12-4 and TRBJ2-7; without DNA, the TCRdb call of TRBD1 cannot be checked. The length of the CDR3 is 15 residues. The CDR3 sequence is CASSTNGDRAYEQYF.

CDR3 protein: CASSPGGSEAFF. This chain uses TRBV12-3 or TRBV12-4 with TRBJ1-1; without DNA, the TCRdb call of TRBD1 cannot be checked. The CDR3 runs 12 residues.

The chain recombines TRBV20-1 with TRBJ1-4; the TCRdb call, TRBD1, lacks DNA for checking. CDR1 DFQATT and CDR2 SNEGSKA come from the germline V gene (reference sequence). The CDR3 is 14 amino acids. This chain's CDR3 is CSASSGRKNEKLFF.

This sequence joins TRBV5-1 and TRBJ1-1. This CDR3 contains 16 residues. Germline CDR1 SGHRS, CDR2 YFSETQ. CDR3 loop: CASSLALGEGNTEAFF.

This sequence joins TRBV29-1 and TRBJ2-2; TCRdb names TRBD1, which stays unverified in the absence of DNA. Germline lookup yields CDR1 SQVTM and CDR2 ANQGSEA. The CDR3 length is 13 residues. CDR3 region: CSVGTVGTGELFF.

This chain joins TRBV4-3 and TRBJ2-5; the D call of TRBD2 rests on TCRdb alone, since no DNA is present to check it. Germline values: CDR1 LGHNA, CDR2 YSLEER. CDR3 length: 15 amino acids. The CDR3 region is CASSQEGLSQETQYF.

V gene TRBV12-3 or TRBV12-4 combines with J gene TRBJ2-3; the TCRdb call, TRBD2, lacks DNA for checking. This CDR3 comprises 14 residues. This CDR3 is CASSPLPEADTQYF.

The CDR3: CASSMYITSTDTQYF. The V and J genes are TRBV19 and TRBJ2-3. The germline V gene has CDR1 LNHDA and CDR2 SQIVND (reference sequence). CDR3 length: 15 residues. The full variable domain, in which reference TRBV19 and TRBJ2-3 provide the parts outside the CDR3, is DGGITQSPKYLFRKEGQNVTLSCEQNLNHDAMYWYRQDPGQGLRLIYYSQIVNDFQKGDIAEGYSVSREKKESFPLTVTSAQKNPTAFYLCASSMYITSTDTQYFGPGTRLTVL.

The chain recombines TRBV20-1 with TRBJ2-3; the TCRdb call, TRBD2, lacks DNA for checking. The V gene's germline CDR1 is DFQATT and CDR2 SNEGSKA (reference sequence). This CDR3 is built from 13 residues. CDR3 protein: CSARASSGDTQYF.